A selection of T cell receptor beta chains follows, all from one sample in a study of brain T cells in children with intractable seizures. Generated by immunoSEQ multiplex PCR, the TCRdb table keeps only in-frame clones and is missing some. This repertoire shows 340,000 or so clones, about 93% found once; its top ten account for approximately 5%. The sequenced sample was peripheral blood, obtained about 5 months after surgery. The origin of the receptors is a boy in the first two years of life with tuberous sclerosis and intractable seizures. CDR3s include the opening cysteine and the closing phenylalanine or tryptophan. Fields, in order: D gene, CDR3 length, V gene, clone size, J gene, CDR3 protein, CDR3 DNA. The D gene is left open where the match is weak. Size is omitted from some rows. Given values are once, few, many or a class for expanded clones.

d_gene: -
len: 12
v_gene: TRBV25-1
abundance: -
j_gene: TRBJ1-2
CDR3aa: CASSDFNYGYTF
CDR3nt: TGTGCCAGCAGTGACTTCAACTATGGCTACACCTTC

d_gene: -
len: 16
v_gene: TRBV6-6
abundance: -
j_gene: TRBJ1-2
CDR3aa: CASSSSRGSRYLGYTF
CDR3nt: TGTGCCAGCAGTTCCTCCCGAGGCAGCCGGTATTTAGGCTACACCTTC

d_gene: TRBD2
len: 16
v_gene: TRBV7-9
abundance: -
j_gene: TRBJ2-1
CDR3aa: CASSLAIAGASNEQFF
CDR3nt: TGTGCCAGCAGCTTAGCGATAGCGGGAGCGTCCAATGAGCAGTTCTTC

d_gene: TRBD1
len: 17
v_gene: TRBV5-1
abundance: -
j_gene: TRBJ1-3
CDR3aa: CASSWARGDRSGNTIYF
CDR3nt: TGCGCCAGCAGCTGGGCGCGGGGGGACAGATCTGGAAACACCATATATTTT

d_gene: TRBD2
len: 14
v_gene: TRBV3-1/TRBV3-2
abundance: -
j_gene: TRBJ2-1
CDR3aa: CASSVLLADNEQFF
CDR3nt: TGTGCCAGCAGCGTCTTACTAGCGGACAATGAGCAGTTCTTC

d_gene: -
len: 15
v_gene: TRBV4-2
abundance: -
j_gene: TRBJ2-7
CDR3aa: CASSQEVWGSYEQYF
CDR3nt: TGTGCCAGCAGCCAAGAGGTGTGGGGCTCCTACGAGCAGTACTTC

d_gene: -
len: 13
v_gene: TRBV28
abundance: -
j_gene: TRBJ2-7
CDR3aa: CASTPEDPYEQYF
CDR3nt: TGTGCCAGCACCCCCGAAGATCCCTACGAGCAGTACTTC

d_gene: -
len: 11
v_gene: TRBV13
abundance: -
j_gene: TRBJ1-1
CDR3aa: CASSSNTEAFF
CDR3nt: TGTGCCAGCAGCTCGAACACTGAAGCTTTCTTT

d_gene: TRBD2
len: 16
v_gene: TRBV10-3
abundance: -
j_gene: TRBJ2-5
CDR3aa: CAISGHSGGTQETQYF
CDR3nt: TGTGCCATCAGTGGACATAGCGGGGGGACGCAAGAGACCCAGTACTTC

d_gene: -
len: 13
v_gene: TRBV6-5
abundance: -
j_gene: TRBJ1-2
CDR3aa: CASSYEGSGGYTF
CDR3nt: TGTGCCAGCAGTTACGAGGGGAGTGGTGGCTACACCTTC

d_gene: TRBD2
len: 14
v_gene: TRBV2
abundance: -
j_gene: TRBJ2-7
CDR3aa: CASSFGGAGYEQYF
CDR3nt: TGTGCCAGCAGTTTCGGGGGGGCGGGTTACGAGCAGTACTTC

d_gene: -
len: 12
v_gene: TRBV30
abundance: -
j_gene: TRBJ1-3
CDR3aa: CAWSVLRVAIYF
CDR3nt: TGTGCCTGGAGCGTCTTAAGGGTGGCCATATATTTT

d_gene: TRBD2
len: 15
v_gene: TRBV3-1/TRBV3-2
abundance: -
j_gene: TRBJ2-7
CDR3aa: CASSQELAADYEQYF
CDR3nt: TGTGCCAGCAGCCAAGAGCTAGCGGCCGACTACGAGCAGTACTTC

d_gene: -
len: 15
v_gene: TRBV19
abundance: -
j_gene: TRBJ1-6
CDR3aa: CASSIGDPDNSPLHF
CDR3nt: TGTGCCAGTAGTATAGGGGATCCGGATAATTCACCCCTCCACTTT

d_gene: TRBD1
len: 16
v_gene: TRBV11-1
abundance: -
j_gene: TRBJ2-1
CDR3aa: CASSITRTGYYNEQFF
CDR3nt: TGTGCCAGCAGCATAACCCGGACAGGGTACTACAATGAGCAGTTCTTC

d_gene: -
len: 11
v_gene: TRBV30
abundance: -
j_gene: TRBJ1-2
CDR3aa: CAWDRGGGYTF
CDR3nt: TGTGCCTGGGACCGGGGGGGTGGCTACACCTTC

d_gene: -
len: 16
v_gene: TRBV7-2
abundance: -
j_gene: TRBJ2-3
CDR3aa: CASSLAAGHSTDTQYF
CDR3nt: TGTGCCAGCAGCTTAGCGGCGGGTCATTCAACAGATACGCAGTATTTT

d_gene: -
len: 13
v_gene: TRBV18
abundance: few
j_gene: TRBJ1-6
CDR3aa: CASSQGDNSPLHF
CDR3nt: TGTGCCAGCTCACAGGGGGATAATTCACCCCTCCACTTT

d_gene: -
len: 13
v_gene: TRBV6-5
abundance: -
j_gene: TRBJ2-7
CDR3aa: CASSEGQTYEQYF
CDR3nt: TGTGCCAGCTCAGAGGGCCAGACCTACGAGCAGTACTTC

d_gene: TRBD1
len: 12
v_gene: TRBV28
abundance: -
j_gene: TRBJ1-4
CDR3aa: CASNPQGAKLFF
CDR3nt: TGTGCCAGCAATCCACAGGGGGCGAAACTGTTTTTT

d_gene: -
len: 16
v_gene: TRBV6-6
abundance: -
j_gene: TRBJ2-1
CDR3aa: CASSYRGARADNEQFF
CDR3nt: TGTGCCAGCAGTTACAGGGGAGCGAGGGCCGACAATGAGCAGTTCTTC

d_gene: TRBD1
len: 15
v_gene: TRBV6-5
abundance: -
j_gene: TRBJ1-2
CDR3aa: CASSSRDRALGGYTF
CDR3nt: TGTGCCAGCAGCAGTCGGGACAGGGCCCTTGGGGGCTACACCTTC

d_gene: TRBD1
len: 15
v_gene: TRBV10-3
abundance: -
j_gene: TRBJ1-2
CDR3aa: CAISEYEGQGSGYTF
CDR3nt: TGTGCCATCAGTGAGTACGAGGGACAGGGTTCCGGCTACACCTTC

d_gene: TRBD1
len: 15
v_gene: TRBV11-2
abundance: -
j_gene: TRBJ2-5
CDR3aa: CASSPDRGQGETQYF
CDR3nt: TGTGCCAGCAGCCCGGACAGGGGGCAGGGAGAGACCCAGTACTTC

d_gene: TRBD2
len: 15
v_gene: TRBV28
abundance: -
j_gene: TRBJ2-1
CDR3aa: CASSFPSGRGNEQFF
CDR3nt: TGTGCCAGCAGTTTCCCTAGCGGGAGGGGGAATGAGCAGTTCTTC

d_gene: TRBD1
len: 13
v_gene: TRBV13
abundance: -
j_gene: TRBJ1-1
CDR3aa: CASSYTGGTEAFF
CDR3nt: TGTGCCAGCAGCTATACAGGGGGTACTGAAGCTTTCTTT

d_gene: -
len: 15
v_gene: TRBV3-1/TRBV3-2
abundance: -
j_gene: TRBJ1-6
CDR3aa: CASSPPSSGGSPLHF
CDR3nt: TGTGCCAGCAGCCCCCCATCTTCAGGAGGTAGTCCCCTCCACTTT

d_gene: -
len: 17
v_gene: TRBV3-1/TRBV3-2
abundance: -
j_gene: TRBJ1-2
CDR3aa: CASSQDTPDRLFYGYTF
CDR3nt: TGTGCCAGCAGCCAAGATACCCCGGACAGATTGTTCTATGGCTACACCTTC

d_gene: -
len: 15
v_gene: TRBV11-3
abundance: -
j_gene: TRBJ2-3
CDR3aa: CASSLFLSRVDTQYF
CDR3nt: TGTGCCAGCAGCTTGTTTCTATCCCGGGTAGATACGCAGTATTTT

d_gene: -
len: 16
v_gene: TRBV25-1
abundance: -
j_gene: TRBJ1-3
CDR3aa: CASSEGQRPSGNTIYF
CDR3nt: TGTGCCAGCAGTGAAGGACAGCGGCCCTCTGGAAACACCATATATTTT

d_gene: TRBD1
len: 15
v_gene: TRBV14
abundance: -
j_gene: TRBJ1-1
CDR3aa: CASSQVGGQGAEAFF
CDR3nt: TGTGCCAGCAGCCAAGTCGGGGGGCAGGGGGCTGAAGCTTTCTTT

d_gene: TRBD2
len: 15
v_gene: TRBV5-1
abundance: -
j_gene: TRBJ2-1
CDR3aa: CASSLGWLAGGQQFF
CDR3nt: TGCGCCAGCAGCTTGGGTTGGCTAGCGGGAGGACAACAGTTCTTC

d_gene: -
len: 15
v_gene: TRBV28
abundance: -
j_gene: TRBJ1-1
CDR3aa: CASSRFFGVGTEAFF
CDR3nt: TGTGCCAGCAGCCGGTTCTTTGGGGTTGGCACTGAAGCTTTCTTT

d_gene: -
len: 14
v_gene: TRBV29-1
abundance: -
j_gene: TRBJ2-1
CDR3aa: CSVAAGAFYNEQFF
CDR3nt: TGCAGCGTTGCAGCCGGGGCGTTCTACAATGAGCAGTTCTTC

d_gene: -
len: 14
v_gene: TRBV6-5
abundance: -
j_gene: TRBJ1-2
CDR3aa: CASSYSGQSYGYTF
CDR3nt: TGTGCCAGCAGTTACTCAGGGCAGAGCTATGGCTACACCTTC

d_gene: TRBD2
len: 14
v_gene: TRBV30
abundance: -
j_gene: TRBJ2-1
CDR3aa: CAWTSGKSYNEQFF
CDR3nt: TGTGCCTGGACTAGCGGAAAGTCCTACAATGAGCAGTTCTTC

d_gene: -
len: 13
v_gene: TRBV15
abundance: -
j_gene: TRBJ1-6
CDR3aa: CATSRDNNSPLHF
CDR3nt: TGTGCCACCAGCAGAGACAATAATTCACCCCTCCACTTT

d_gene: TRBD1
len: 14
v_gene: TRBV18
abundance: -
j_gene: TRBJ1-2
CDR3aa: CASSPRDSLYGYTF
CDR3nt: TGTGCCAGCTCACCACGGGACAGCCTCTATGGCTACACCTTC

d_gene: TRBD1
len: 12
v_gene: TRBV27
abundance: -
j_gene: TRBJ1-1
CDR3aa: CASSQGGQAAFF
CDR3nt: TGTGCCAGCAGCCAAGGGGGACAGGCGGCTTTCTTT

d_gene: TRBD2
len: 15
v_gene: TRBV2
abundance: -
j_gene: TRBJ2-3
CDR3aa: CASGASGRARDTQYF
CDR3nt: TGTGCCAGCGGGGCTAGCGGGAGGGCTAGAGATACGCAGTATTTT

d_gene: -
len: 17
v_gene: TRBV6-1
abundance: -
j_gene: TRBJ2-6
CDR3aa: CASSEVRGSSGANVLTF
CDR3nt: TGTGCCAGCAGTGAGGTCAGGGGTAGCTCTGGGGCCAACGTCCTGACTTTC

d_gene: TRBD1
len: 15
v_gene: TRBV9
abundance: -
j_gene: TRBJ1-2
CDR3aa: CASSRRDRGNYGYTF
CDR3nt: TGTGCCAGCAGCCGTCGGGACAGGGGCAACTATGGCTACACCTTC

d_gene: TRBD1
len: 15
v_gene: TRBV28
abundance: -
j_gene: TRBJ1-5
CDR3aa: CASSFTGTAYQPQHF
CDR3nt: TGTGCCAGCAGTTTCACCGGGACAGCCTATCAGCCCCAGCATTTT

d_gene: -
len: 15
v_gene: TRBV3-1/TRBV3-2
abundance: once
j_gene: TRBJ1-2
CDR3aa: CASSQVPGRNYGYTF
CDR3nt: TGTGCCAGCAGCCAAGTTCCGGGACGGAACTATGGCTACACCTTC

d_gene: TRBD1
len: 14
v_gene: TRBV15
abundance: -
j_gene: TRBJ1-1
CDR3aa: CATSPGTAHTEAFF
CDR3nt: TGTGCCACCAGCCCCGGGACAGCCCACACTGAAGCTTTCTTT

d_gene: -
len: 13
v_gene: TRBV24-1
abundance: -
j_gene: TRBJ2-1
CDR3aa: CATSDPGRNEQFF
CDR3nt: TGTGCCACCAGTGATCCCGGACGGAATGAGCAGTTCTTC

d_gene: -
len: 15
v_gene: TRBV4-1
abundance: -
j_gene: TRBJ2-5
CDR3aa: CASSPRTPSQETQYF
CDR3nt: TGCGCCAGCAGCCCGCGGACTCCCAGTCAAGAGACCCAGTACTTC

d_gene: -
len: 13
v_gene: TRBV30
abundance: once
j_gene: TRBJ1-2
CDR3aa: CAWTVAGIYGYTF
CDR3nt: TGTGCCTGGACAGTTGCGGGGATATATGGCTACACCTTC

d_gene: TRBD1
len: 16
v_gene: TRBV27
abundance: -
j_gene: TRBJ1-1
CDR3aa: CASSYTGTGGFTEAFF
CDR3nt: TGTGCCAGCAGTTATACCGGGACAGGGGGCTTCACTGAAGCTTTCTTT

d_gene: -
len: 16
v_gene: TRBV15
abundance: -
j_gene: TRBJ2-3
CDR3aa: CATSRDRGFSTDTQYF
CDR3nt: TGTGCCACCAGCAGAGATCGGGGCTTCAGCACAGATACGCAGTATTTT

d_gene: -
len: 12
v_gene: TRBV12-1
abundance: -
j_gene: TRBJ1-6
CDR3aa: CASTPRSSPLHF
CDR3nt: TGTGCCAGCACCCCGCGGAGTTCACCCCTCCACTTT

d_gene: TRBD2
len: 18
v_gene: TRBV10-3
abundance: once
j_gene: TRBJ2-1
CDR3aa: CAISESSGRAKIFNEQFF
CDR3nt: TGTGCCATCAGTGAGTCTAGCGGGAGGGCCAAAATTTTCAATGAGCAGTTCTTC

d_gene: TRBD2
len: 13
v_gene: TRBV30
abundance: -
j_gene: TRBJ2-5
CDR3aa: CAWSGLAEETQYF
CDR3nt: TGTGCCTGGAGTGGACTAGCGGAGGAGACCCAGTACTTC

d_gene: -
len: 13
v_gene: TRBV21-1
abundance: -
j_gene: TRBJ1-2
CDR3aa: CASSTRGYHGYTF
CDR3nt: TGTGCCAGCAGCACAAGGGGGTATCATGGCTACACCTTC

d_gene: -
len: 15
v_gene: TRBV23-1
abundance: -
j_gene: TRBJ1-5
CDR3aa: CASMRPGESNQPQHF
CDR3nt: TGCGCCAGCATGCGGCCGGGGGAGAGCAATCAGCCCCAGCATTTT

d_gene: -
len: 12
v_gene: TRBV19
abundance: -
j_gene: TRBJ2-5
CDR3aa: CASSTPGRTQYF
CDR3nt: TGTGCCAGCAGTACCCCAGGTCGGACCCAGTACTTC

d_gene: -
len: 16
v_gene: TRBV27
abundance: -
j_gene: TRBJ1-4
CDR3aa: CASSPNPGHLDGELFF
CDR3nt: TGTGCCAGCAGTCCCAATCCCGGACATCTGGATGGGGAACTGTTTTTT

d_gene: -
len: 16
v_gene: TRBV5-6
abundance: -
j_gene: TRBJ1-3
CDR3aa: CASSLTFGGLGNTIYF
CDR3nt: -